The 4 T cell receptor beta chains reported below all come from one sample, sequenced in a study of a mutant IDH1 vaccine in newly diagnosed glioma. Using immunoSEQ multiplex PCR, the repertoire was profiled, and TCRdb retains in-frame clones only, with some absent. The table shows some 60,000 clones, with roughly nine tenths occurring only once. Time point in this sample: week 35, safety follow-up. Each dose of the vaccine consisted of 300 ug of mutant IDH1 20-mer peptide, with topical imiquimod. For these receptors, no antigen is known. The sequenced sample was PBMCs, obtained from a glioma patient whose treatment included an IDH1 peptide vaccine. These receptors were collected from a man aged 35 to 55 with glioma.

The chain is built from TRBV7-9 and TRBJ2-7; D gene uncertain. V lost 5 bases to trimming and J lost 6 bases, with 20 bases between them. The CDR3 runs 15 residues. Germline V gene data show CDR1 as SEHNR and CDR2 as FQNEAQ (reference sequence). Written as DNA, the CDR3 is TGTGCCAGCAGCCTATCCCCGTGGCTCCCTCTCGAGCAGTACTTC. It codes for CASSLSPWLPLEQYF.

By share, this clone counts as medium-sized (0.01 to 0.1%). V is TRBV2 and J is TRBJ1-5; D possibly corresponds to TRBD1 (5 bases). CDR3 size: 16 residues. V lost 11 bases to trimming and J lost 4 bases, with 24 bases between them. CDR1 and CDR2 from the germline V gene are SNHLY and FYNNEI. CDR3 protein: CAVRATRDGFNQPQHF. DNA of the CDR3: TGTGCCGTCCGAGCCACTCGGGACGGATTTAATCAGCCCCAGCATTTT.

V usage is TRBV7-8 and J usage is TRBJ2-7, with TRBD1 matching over 8 bases. The germline V gene encodes CDR1 SGHVS and CDR2 FQNEAQ. This CDR3 has 14 residues. Losses at the gene ends were 1 base for V and 8 bases for J; bases not matched to a gene: 7. For the CDR3, the DNA is TGTGCCAGCAGCTTAGAGGGGGGACAGGTGAAGCAGTACTTC. Protein sequence: CASSLEGGQVKQYF.

This clone was detected only once. The CDR3, as DNA: TGTGCCAGCAGTGAAGTAGTTGGAAACACCATATATTTT. It encodes CASSEVVGNTIYF. The chain joins TRBV2 to TRBJ1-3; D uncertain. The CDR3 spans 13 residues. Germline values: CDR1 SNHLY, CDR2 FYNNEI. The V end was cut by 1 base, the J end by 3 bases, with 4 bases between.